Here is one T cell receptor beta chain with its context. Its target is unknown. The junction and the germline gene differ at one end; a read error may be behind it. Germline V CDR1 and CDR2: LNHNV, YYDKDF (reference sequence). The CDR3 consists of 16 residues. The record originates from a study of T-cell memory formation after mild COVID-19. Whole-study context: TCR clusters showed largely donor specificity.

Libraries for TCRalpha and TCRbeta carried sample barcodes and unique molecular identifiers via 5'RACE. TCRdb ran MiXCR on the 5' RACE reads and lists one entry per CDR3 protein. The sample includes about 320,000 distinct CDR3 sequences, 14% seen only once; the top ten take 21%. Study-wide results and limits: A second wave expanding day 15 to 37 was CD4+-biased; contracting clones were balanced. Within pre-infection memory, some responding clones were found, suggesting cross-reactive memory joined.

The receptor's source is a man between 18 and 35 years old who had mild COVID-19 (a few samples of this study predate the infection). Cell type and time point are not known. This sequence joins TRBV15 and TRBJ1-6; D is undetermined. Sequenced sample: PBMCs or a T cell subset sorted from them (not recorded which). The CDR3 DNA follows: TGTGCCACCAGCAGAGATATTGGAGCAGATATTTCACCCCCCCACTTT. As protein: CATSRDIGADISPPHF.